This T cell receptor beta chain was sequenced in a study of vaccination effects on CD4 cells after COVID-19. Study overall: Researchers obtained post-vaccine samples at a median of 72 days past the second dose.

Sequencing in the ViraFEST assay came after antigen-specific CD4+ T cells had been expanded with viral peptide pools, which were used to stimulate PBMC. An approximately ten-day culture period preceded the isolation of CD4+ T cells. The participants, recipients of two vaccine doses, got either BNT162b2 or mRNA-1273. TCRdb's table, derived via immunoSEQ multiplex PCR, lists solely in-frame clones and lacks some. The sample has approximately 83,000 clones, over 75% seen once. Worth noting for this clone: Its antigen is not identified.

V gave up 6 bases and J gave up 0 bases, with 14 bases separating them. Germline CDR1 is GTSNPN and CDR2 is SVGIG (reference sequence). This CDR3 spans 14 amino acids. The receptor comes from a human donor who received a COVID-19 vaccine. The sample consisted of CD4+ T cells from PBMCs cultured with HCoV-OC43 spike peptides, taken after COVID-19 vaccination. Subset defined: HCoV-OC43 spike overlapping peptide pool stimulation. The chain has TRBV30 and TRBJ1-1; D is undetermined. This CDR3 is CACISRTVNTEAFF. DNA of the CDR3: TGTGCCTGCATCTCTAGGACGGTGAACACTGAAGCTTTCTTT.